The sequence of this T cell receptor beta chain was determined in a study of blood T cell repertoires in COVID-19. Overall study: Samples taken during acute and convalescent COVID-19 were collected in the United States, Italy and Spain.

Germline values: CDR1 SNHLY, CDR2 FYNNEI. CDR3 length: 14 residues. Trimming removed 3 bases from V and 2 bases from J, with 9 bases in between. Per the original methods: How many nucleated cells were present was estimated from reference gene primer amplification. Assay used: immunoSEQ multiplex PCR; TCRdb lists only in-frame clones, some missing. The V and J calls and the clone size are those of that table, but D and trimming were determined from the DNA. The table has about 160,000 clones, almost 85% seen once. This clone was counted a few times. The clonotype comes from a woman of 80 years or more with acute or convalescent COVID-19. The chain carries TRBV2 and TRBJ2-3; D not resolved. Sequencing was carried out using peripheral blood. This chain's CDR3 is CASSELSLTDTQYF. Here the CDR3 DNA reads TGTGCCAGCAGTGAGTTGTCCCTCACAGATACGCAGTATTTT.